One T cell receptor (beta chain) is described in this entry. Profiling relied on immunoSEQ multiplex PCR, and the TCRdb table lists in-frame clones only, not all of them. The table has approximately 70,000 clones, about 89% seen once; the top ten hold around 4.5%. The length of the CDR3 is 13 residues. Germline CDR1 MGHRA, CDR2 YSYEKL. The germline V and J ends were trimmed by 0 bases and 8 bases, with 10 bases remaining between them. The data are from a study of technical replicates of blood from a few donors. Material: PBMCs. The genes are TRBV4-1 and TRBJ1-2; maybe TRBD1 (6 bases). The receptor was derived from a human donor in good health. Some clones in this sample may be carry-over from other donors' samples. The CDR3 is CASSQEGAEGYTF. DNA for the CDR3: TGCGCCAGCAGCCAAGAGGGGGCTGAAGGCTACACCTTC.